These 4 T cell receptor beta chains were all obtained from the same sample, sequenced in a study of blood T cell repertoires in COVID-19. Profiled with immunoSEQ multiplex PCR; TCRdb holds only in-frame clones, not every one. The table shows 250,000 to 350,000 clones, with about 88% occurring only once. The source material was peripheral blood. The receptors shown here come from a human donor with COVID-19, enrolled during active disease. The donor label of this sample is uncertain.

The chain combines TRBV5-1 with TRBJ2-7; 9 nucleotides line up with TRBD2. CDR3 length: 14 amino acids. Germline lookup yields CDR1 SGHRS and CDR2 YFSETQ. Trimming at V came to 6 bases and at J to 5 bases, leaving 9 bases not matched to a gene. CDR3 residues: CASTAGASGNEQYF. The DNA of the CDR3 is TGCGCCAGCACCGCTGGGGCTAGCGGGAACGAGCAGTACTTC.

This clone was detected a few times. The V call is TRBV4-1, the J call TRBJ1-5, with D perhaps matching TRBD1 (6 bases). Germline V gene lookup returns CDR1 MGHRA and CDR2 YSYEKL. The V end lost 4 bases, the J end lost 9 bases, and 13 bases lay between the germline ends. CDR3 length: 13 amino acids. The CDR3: CASSPIGGRPQHF. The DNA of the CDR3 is TGCGCCAGCAGCCCGATCGGGGGGCGGCCCCAGCATTTT.

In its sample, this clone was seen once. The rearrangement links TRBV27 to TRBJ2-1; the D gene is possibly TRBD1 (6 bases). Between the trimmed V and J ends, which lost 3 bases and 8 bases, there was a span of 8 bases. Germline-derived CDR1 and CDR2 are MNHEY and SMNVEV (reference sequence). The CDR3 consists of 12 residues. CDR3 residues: CASSFQGYEQFF. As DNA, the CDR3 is TGTGCCAGCAGTTTCCAGGGGTATGAGCAGTTCTTC.

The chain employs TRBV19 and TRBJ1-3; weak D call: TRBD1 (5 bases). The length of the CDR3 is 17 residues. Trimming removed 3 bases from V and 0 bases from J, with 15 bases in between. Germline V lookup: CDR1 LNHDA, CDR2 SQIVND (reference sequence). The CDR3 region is CASSITGGSSSGNTIYF. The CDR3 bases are TGTGCCAGTAGTATCACCGGGGGGAGCAGCTCTGGAAACACCATATATTTT.